Listed here are 16 T cell receptor beta chains from one sample, sequenced in a study of identical twins' blood T cells (dated by TCRdb to between 2011 and 2013). Library preparation used 5' RACE. Sequencing was performed on an Illumina Genome Analyzer IIx. TCRdb reprocessing: public reads trimmed at Q25 with fastp, clones called with MiXCR, in-frame beta chains kept. Every entry covers one CDR3 protein and lists the most common genes and DNA from its rows. A total of a few hundred thousand distinct CDR3 sequences appear in this sample, about 28% of them only once. The top ten clonotypes cover 5.5% to 6.5% of the sample. Sequenced input: PBMCs. The receptors were gathered from a woman between 18 and 50 years old in good health.

The chain recombines TRBV10-3 with TRBJ2-7; unclear D gene. This CDR3 is 14 amino acids long. Per the germline V gene, CDR1 is ENHRY and CDR2 is SYGVKD. Deletions cut 3 bases from V and 3 bases from J, with 12 bases between. CDR3 region: CAISDSTKSYEQYF. The DNA of the CDR3 is TGTGCCATCAGTGATTCGACAAAAAGCTACGAGCAGTACTTC.

The chain has TRBV5-5 and TRBJ1-2; D gene uncertain. V lost 1 base, J lost 10 bases, and 14 bases lay in between. Germline V CDR1 and CDR2: SGHKS, YYEKEE (reference sequence). The CDR3 is made up of 13 amino acids. DNA for the CDR3: TGTGCCAGCAGCTTGACCTTCGACGGAGACTACACCTTC. It codes for CASSLTFDGDYTF.

The chain recombines TRBV3-1 with TRBJ1-2; possible D gene TRBD1, 5 bases. CDR1 is LGHDT, CDR2 YNNKEL, per germline (reference sequence). V was trimmed by 0 bases and J by 7 bases, leaving 15 bases between them. The CDR3 spans 15 residues. The CDR3 here is CASSQDYGAESGYTF. The CDR3 bases are TGTGCCAGCAGCCAAGATTACGGGGCGGAGAGTGGCTACACCTTC.

This clonotype has just a few counts. The rearrangement uses TRBV3-1 and TRBJ2-1, with D perhaps being TRBD1 or TRBD2 (6 bases each). Germline V CDR1 and CDR2: LGHDT, YNNKEL (reference sequence). This CDR3 region has 15 residues. Trimming took off 1 base at V and 3 bases at J, with 10 bases between the two ends. CDR3 protein: CASSQAGAFYNEQFF. In DNA, the CDR3 is TGTGCCAGCAGCCAAGCGGGGGCCTTCTACAATGAGCAGTTCTTC.

The CDR3 nucleotides are TGCGCCAGCAGCTTGGGAATTCCAGGGAGTGAAGCTTTCTTT. It is translated as CASSLGIPGSEAFF. The chain is built from TRBV5-1 and TRBJ1-1; D might be TRBD1 (5 bases). This CDR3 has 14 residues. CDR1 is SGHRS and CDR2 is YFSETQ in the germline V gene. The ends were cut back, 0 bases at V and 7 bases at J, with 13 bases in the middle.

A single count supports this clonotype. A read error may produce the germline difference seen at one junction end. The chain recombines TRBV5-1 with TRBJ2-7; a possible D gene is TRBD1 (5 bases). The germline V gene encodes CDR1 SGHRS and CDR2 YFSETQ. The CDR3 consists of 13 residues. The CDR3 here is CTSSPQGIYEQYF. The CDR3 coding sequence is TGCACCAGCAGCCCGCAGGGTATCTACGAGCAGTACTTC. Together with reference TRBV5-1 and TRBJ2-7, the CDR3 gives the full variable domain: KAGVTQTPRYLIKTRGQQVTLSCSPISGHRSVSWYQQTPGQGLQFLFEYFSETQRNKGNFPGRFSGRQFSNSRSEMNVSTLELGDSALYLCTSSPQGIYEQYFGPGTRLTVT.

The gene calls are TRBV6-6 and TRBJ2-1; D gene uncertain. The CDR3 is 12 amino acids. With 5 bases removed from V and 5 bases from J, the gap between germline ends came to 7 bases. Germline CDR1 reads MNHNY; CDR2 reads SVGAGI (reference sequence). CDR3 amino acids: CASSTLDNEQFF. The DNA for the CDR3 is TGTGCCAGCAGTACATTAGACAATGAGCAGTTCTTC.

This sequence joins TRBV7-9 and TRBJ1-2; 8 bases are shared with TRBD1. Germline values: CDR1 SEHNR, CDR2 FQNEAQ (reference sequence). V shed 7 bases and J 4 bases; nucleotides not matched to a gene: 8. The CDR3 is 14 residues long. CDR3 coding DNA: TGTGCCAGCACCCCGACAGGGGAGGCCTATGGCTACACCTTC. Translated: CASTPTGEAYGYTF.

A note on this clonotype: One junction end disagrees with the germline gene, perhaps due to a read error. The chain uses TRBV5-1 and TRBJ2-1; D not resolved. CDR3 size: 12 residues. Germline CDR1 SGHRS, CDR2 YFSETQ. The CDR3 DNA reads TGCGCCAGCAGCTCCATTCTCCGTGAGCAGTTATTC. This gives the protein CASSSILREQLF.

CDR3 loop: CASSLGSGEQFF. The CDR3 DNA sequence: TGCGCCAGCAGCTTGGGCTCGGGGGAGCAGTTCTTC. The chain combines TRBV5-1 with TRBJ2-1, with a tentative D call TRBD2 (5 bases). The CDR3 extends over 12 amino acids. V gave up 0 bases and J gave up 10 bases, with 8 bases separating them. Per germline, CDR1 SGHRS and CDR2 YFSETQ. Supplemented by reference TRBV5-1 and TRBJ2-1, the full variable domain reads KAGVTQTPRYLIKTRGQQVTLSCSPISGHRSVSWYQQTPGQGLQFLFEYFSETQRNKGNFPGRFSGRQFSNSRSEMNVSTLELGDSALYLCASSLGSGEQFFGPGTRLTVL.

This clonotype has more than one count but fewer than ten. The CDR3 here is CASSQEGGGQVSNQPQHF. The CDR3 DNA follows: TGCGCCAGCAGCCAAGAAGGAGGGGGACAGGTTAGCAATCAGCCCCAGCATTTT. The J gene is TRBJ1-5, the V gene TRBV4-3; 8 bases fit TRBD1. Germline trimming cut 0 bases from V and 0 bases from J; bases unmatched to any gene: 7. Germline CDR1 reads LGHNA; CDR2 reads YSLEER. This CDR3 comprises 18 residues.

The chain joins TRBV9 to TRBJ2-2; 8 bases fit TRBD1. This CDR3 is built from 18 residues. In germline, CDR1 is SGDLS, CDR2 YYNGEE. J lost 1 base, V lost 2 bases, and 10 bases had no gene match. The CDR3, as DNA: TGTGCCAGCAGCGTCTCGACCAGACAGGGGATGAACACCGGGGAGCTGTTTTTT. Translation: CASSVSTRQGMNTGELFF.

In its sample, this clonotype was seen once. This sequence joins TRBV28 and TRBJ2-1; 8 nucleotides align to TRBD2. The trim removed 3 bases at V and 5 bases at J, leaving 9 bases unmatched. CDR3 size: 16 residues. Germline V CDR1 and CDR2: MDHEN, SYDVKM. CDR3 region: CASSFRSGGRHNEQFF. CDR3 nucleotide sequence: TGTGCCAGCAGTTTCCGATCGGGGGGGCGGCACAATGAGCAGTTCTTC.

This clonotype was recorded at least ten times. This sequence joins TRBV6-4 and TRBJ2-2; perhaps TRBD2 as D (6 bases). The V gene's germline CDR1 is MRHNA and CDR2 SNTAGT. Deletions cut 3 bases from V and 4 bases from J, with 12 bases between. There are 15 residues in the CDR3. The CDR3 spells CASSETGESTGELFF. CDR3 nucleotides: TGTGCCAGCAGTGAAACGGGGGAGTCCACCGGGGAGCTGTTTTTT.

V usage is TRBV3-1 and J usage is TRBJ1-1; D unclear. Trimming took 1 base from V and 1 from J, leaving 7 bases between them. The CDR3 spans 14 residues. Per the germline V gene, CDR1 is LGHDT and CDR2 is YNNKEL (reference sequence). CDR3 amino acids: CASSQGHSNTEAFF. The CDR3, as DNA: TGTGCCAGCAGCCAAGGACACTCGAACACTGAAGCTTTCTTT.

The CDR3 DNA sequence: TGTGCCAGCAATCAAAGGGGACGTCGCGGCACGTCCCAGCATTTT. Protein: CASNQRGRRGTSQHF. This chain joins TRBV6-1 and TRBJ1-5, with D maybe TRBD1 (5 bases). The germline gives CDR1 MNHNS, CDR2 SASEGT. V was clipped by 7 bases and J by 11 bases, with 24 bases between them. The CDR3 length is 15 residues.